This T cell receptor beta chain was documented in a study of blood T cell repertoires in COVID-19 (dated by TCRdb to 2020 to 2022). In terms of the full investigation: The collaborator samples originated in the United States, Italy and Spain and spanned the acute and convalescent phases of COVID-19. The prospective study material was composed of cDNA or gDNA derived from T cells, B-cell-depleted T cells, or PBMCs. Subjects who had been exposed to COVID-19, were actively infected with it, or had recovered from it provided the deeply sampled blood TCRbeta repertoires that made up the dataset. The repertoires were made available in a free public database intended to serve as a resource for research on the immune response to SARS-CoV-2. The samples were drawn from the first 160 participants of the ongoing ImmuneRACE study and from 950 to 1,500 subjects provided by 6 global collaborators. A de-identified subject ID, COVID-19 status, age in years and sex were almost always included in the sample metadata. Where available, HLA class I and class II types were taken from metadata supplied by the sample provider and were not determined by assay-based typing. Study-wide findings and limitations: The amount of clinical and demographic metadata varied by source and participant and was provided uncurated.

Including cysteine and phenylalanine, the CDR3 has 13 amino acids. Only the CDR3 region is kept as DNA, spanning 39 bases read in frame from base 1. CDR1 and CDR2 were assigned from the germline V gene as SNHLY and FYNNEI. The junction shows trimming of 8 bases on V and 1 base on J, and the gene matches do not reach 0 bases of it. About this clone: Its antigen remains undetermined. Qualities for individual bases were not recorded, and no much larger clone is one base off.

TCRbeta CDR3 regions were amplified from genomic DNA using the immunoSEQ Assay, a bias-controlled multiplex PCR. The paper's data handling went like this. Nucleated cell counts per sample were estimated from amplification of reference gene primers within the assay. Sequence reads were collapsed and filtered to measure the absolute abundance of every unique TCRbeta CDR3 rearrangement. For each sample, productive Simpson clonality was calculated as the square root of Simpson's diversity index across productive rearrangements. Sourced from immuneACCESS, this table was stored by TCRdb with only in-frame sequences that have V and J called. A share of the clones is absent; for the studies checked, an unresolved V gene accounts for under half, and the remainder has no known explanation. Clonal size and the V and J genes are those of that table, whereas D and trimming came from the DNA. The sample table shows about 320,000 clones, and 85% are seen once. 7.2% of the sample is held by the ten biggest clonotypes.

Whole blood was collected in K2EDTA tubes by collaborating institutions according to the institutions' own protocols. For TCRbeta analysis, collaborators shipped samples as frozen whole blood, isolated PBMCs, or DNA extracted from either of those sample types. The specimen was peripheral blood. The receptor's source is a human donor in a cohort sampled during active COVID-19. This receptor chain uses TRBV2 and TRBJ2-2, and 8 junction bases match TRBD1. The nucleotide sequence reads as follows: TGTGCCAGCGGGACAGGGAACACCGGGGAGCTGTTTTTT. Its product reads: CASGTGNTGELFF.